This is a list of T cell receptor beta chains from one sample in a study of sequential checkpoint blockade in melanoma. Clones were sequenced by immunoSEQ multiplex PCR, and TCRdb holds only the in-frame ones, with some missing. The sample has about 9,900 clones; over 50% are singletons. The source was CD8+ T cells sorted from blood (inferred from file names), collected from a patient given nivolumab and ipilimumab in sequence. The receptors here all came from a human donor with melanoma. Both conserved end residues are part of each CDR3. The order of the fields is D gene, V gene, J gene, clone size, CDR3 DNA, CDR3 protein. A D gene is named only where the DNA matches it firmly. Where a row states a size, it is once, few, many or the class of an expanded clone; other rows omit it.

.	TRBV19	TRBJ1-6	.	TGTGCCAGTAGTATAACAGGGAATAATTCACCCCTCCACTTT	CASSITGNNSPLHF
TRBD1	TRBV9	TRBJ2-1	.	TGTGCCAGCAGCGGACAGGGAGATGAGCAGTTCTTC	CASSGQGDEQFF
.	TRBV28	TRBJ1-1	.	TGTGCCAGCAGTCCTCAGGGCTCTGCCACTGAAGCTTTCTTT	CASSPQGSATEAFF
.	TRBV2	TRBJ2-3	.	TGTGCCAGCAGTGTGGACAGTATCACAGATACGCAGTATTTT	CASSVDSITDTQYF
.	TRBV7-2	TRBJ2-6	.	TGTGCCAGCAGCTCACAATACTCTGGGGCCAACGTCCTGACTTTC	CASSSQYSGANVLTF
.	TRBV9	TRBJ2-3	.	TGTGCCAGCAGCGAGAACTACTTCACAGATACGCAGTATTTT	CASSENYFTDTQYF
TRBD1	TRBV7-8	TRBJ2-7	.	TGTGCCAGCAGCCCCGGGACAGGGGGCGAGCAGTACTTC	CASSPGTGGEQYF
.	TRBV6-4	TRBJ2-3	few	TGTGCCAGCAGTGACGGCAGTACAGATACGCAGTATTTT	CASSDGSTDTQYF
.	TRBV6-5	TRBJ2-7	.	TGTGCCAGCAGCACGGGACTCTACGAGCAGTACTTC	CASSTGLYEQYF
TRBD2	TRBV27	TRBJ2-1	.	TGTGCCAGCAGCCCCGGGACTAGCCCCTCAGAGCAGTTCTTC	CASSPGTSPSEQFF
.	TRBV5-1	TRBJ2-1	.	TGCGCCAGCAGAGTTGGGGGCGGGGGATCCTACAATGAGCAGTTCTTC	CASRVGGGGSYNEQFF
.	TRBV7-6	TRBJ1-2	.	TGTGCCAGCAGCCCTACAACGGACAGCCCCTTGTATGGCTACACCTTC	CASSPTTDSPLYGYTF
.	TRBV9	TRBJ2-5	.	TGTGCCAGCAGCGTAGGCCTGGGGGGGCCAGGAGAGACCCAGTACTTC	CASSVGLGGPGETQYF